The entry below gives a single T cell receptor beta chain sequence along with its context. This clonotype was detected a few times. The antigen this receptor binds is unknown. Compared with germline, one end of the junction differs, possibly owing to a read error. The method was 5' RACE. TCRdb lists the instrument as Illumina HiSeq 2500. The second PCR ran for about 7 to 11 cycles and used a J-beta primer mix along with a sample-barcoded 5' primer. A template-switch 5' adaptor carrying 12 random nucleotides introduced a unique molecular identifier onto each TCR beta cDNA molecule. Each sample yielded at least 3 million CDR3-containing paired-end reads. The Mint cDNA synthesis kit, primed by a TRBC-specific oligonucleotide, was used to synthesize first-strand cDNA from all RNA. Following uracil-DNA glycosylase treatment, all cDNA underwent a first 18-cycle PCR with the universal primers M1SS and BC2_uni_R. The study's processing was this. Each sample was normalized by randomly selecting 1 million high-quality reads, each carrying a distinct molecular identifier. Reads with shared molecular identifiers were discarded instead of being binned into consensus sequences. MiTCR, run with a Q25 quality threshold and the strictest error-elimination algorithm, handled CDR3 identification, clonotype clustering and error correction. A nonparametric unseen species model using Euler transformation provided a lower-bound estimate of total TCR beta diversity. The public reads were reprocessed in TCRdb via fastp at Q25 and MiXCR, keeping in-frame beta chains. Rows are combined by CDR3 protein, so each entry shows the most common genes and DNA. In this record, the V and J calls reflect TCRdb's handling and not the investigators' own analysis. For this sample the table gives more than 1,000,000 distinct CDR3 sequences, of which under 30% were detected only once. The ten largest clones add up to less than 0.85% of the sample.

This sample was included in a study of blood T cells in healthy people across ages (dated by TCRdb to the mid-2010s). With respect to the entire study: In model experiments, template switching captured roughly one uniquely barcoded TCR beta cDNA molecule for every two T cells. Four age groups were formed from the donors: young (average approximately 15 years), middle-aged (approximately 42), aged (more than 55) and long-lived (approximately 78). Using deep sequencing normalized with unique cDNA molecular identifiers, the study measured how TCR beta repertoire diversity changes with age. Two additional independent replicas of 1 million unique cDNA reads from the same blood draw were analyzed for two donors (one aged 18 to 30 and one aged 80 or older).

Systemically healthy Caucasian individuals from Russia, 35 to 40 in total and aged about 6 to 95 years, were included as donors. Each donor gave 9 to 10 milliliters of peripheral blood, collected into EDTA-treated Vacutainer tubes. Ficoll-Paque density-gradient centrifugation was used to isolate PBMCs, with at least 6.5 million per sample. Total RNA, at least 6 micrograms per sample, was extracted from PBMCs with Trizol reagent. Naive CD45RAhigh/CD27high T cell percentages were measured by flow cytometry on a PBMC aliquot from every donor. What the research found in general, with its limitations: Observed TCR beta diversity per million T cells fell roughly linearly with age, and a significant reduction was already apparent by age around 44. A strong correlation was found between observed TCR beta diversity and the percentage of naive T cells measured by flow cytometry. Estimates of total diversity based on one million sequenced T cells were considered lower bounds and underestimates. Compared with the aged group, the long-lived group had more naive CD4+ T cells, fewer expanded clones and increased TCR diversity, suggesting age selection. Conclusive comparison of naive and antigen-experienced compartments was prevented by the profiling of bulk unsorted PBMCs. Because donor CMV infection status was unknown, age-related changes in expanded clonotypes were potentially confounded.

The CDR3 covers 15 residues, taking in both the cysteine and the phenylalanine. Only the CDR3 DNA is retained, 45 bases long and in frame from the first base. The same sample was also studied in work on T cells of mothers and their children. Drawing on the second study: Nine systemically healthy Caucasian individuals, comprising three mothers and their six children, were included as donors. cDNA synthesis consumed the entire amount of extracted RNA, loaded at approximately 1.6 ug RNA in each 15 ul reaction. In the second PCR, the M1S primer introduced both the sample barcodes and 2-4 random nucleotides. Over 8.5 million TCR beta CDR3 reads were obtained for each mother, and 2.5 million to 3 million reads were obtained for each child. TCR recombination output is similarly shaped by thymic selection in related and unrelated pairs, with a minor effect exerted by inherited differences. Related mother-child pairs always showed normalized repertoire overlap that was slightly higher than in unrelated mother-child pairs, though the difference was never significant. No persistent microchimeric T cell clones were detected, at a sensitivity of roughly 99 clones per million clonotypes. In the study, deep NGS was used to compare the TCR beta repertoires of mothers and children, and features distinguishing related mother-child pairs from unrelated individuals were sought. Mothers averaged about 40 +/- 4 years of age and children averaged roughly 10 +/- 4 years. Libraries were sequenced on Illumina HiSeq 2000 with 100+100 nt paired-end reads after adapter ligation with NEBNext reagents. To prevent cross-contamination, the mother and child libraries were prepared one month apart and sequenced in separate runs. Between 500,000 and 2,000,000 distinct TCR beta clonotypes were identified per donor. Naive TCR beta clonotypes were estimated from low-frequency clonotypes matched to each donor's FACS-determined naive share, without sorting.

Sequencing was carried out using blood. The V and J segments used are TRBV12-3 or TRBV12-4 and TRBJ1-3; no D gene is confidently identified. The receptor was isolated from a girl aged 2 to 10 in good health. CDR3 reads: CASTSDGVSGDTIYF. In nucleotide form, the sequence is TGTGCCAGCACCTCCGACGGGGTCTCTGGAGACACCATATATTTT.